The entry below gives a single TCR beta chain sequence along with its context. The data were taken from a study of blood T cell repertoires in COVID-19. The table came from immunoSEQ multiplex PCR; TCRdb's copy has only in-frame clones and leaves some out. The sample yields more than 110,000 clones, around 81% seen once. Trimming pared 8 bases from V and 2 bases from J, leaving 5 bases between. The CDR3 contains 11 residues. Germline-derived CDR1 and CDR2 are KGHSH and LQKENI. The rearrangement uses TRBV18 and TRBJ2-3; the D is unclear. The source material was peripheral blood. The TCR was taken from a human donor in a cohort sampled during active COVID-19. CDR3 sequence: CASTITDTQYF. CDR3 DNA: TGTGCCAGCACTATCACAGATACGCAGTATTTT.